The sequence of this T cell receptor (beta chain) was determined in a study of shared clonotypes between healthy human individuals (dated by TCRdb to about 2020). About the full investigation: A few men and a couple of women, aged 18 to 49 years, made up the cohort. For each donor, three plates each were used for CD4 naive and CD4 memory, two plates were used for CD8 naive, and one plate was used for CD8 memory. To estimate repertoire size and how much clonotypes are shared between individuals, the study performed deep sequencing of blood TCR repertoires from five healthy adults. To increase sequencing depth and limit assay-specific biases, different laboratories used diverse techniques to prepare libraries and sequence TCR repertoires. Each donor's leukapheresis produced roughly between roughly 0.94 and 9.5 billion PBMCs.

Using the deep immunoSEQ assay, multiplex PCR amplified TCR CDR3 regions from genomic DNA. Genomic DNA extracted from each cell subset was distributed evenly over all wells of several immunoSEQ 96-well plates, and each plate served as one replicate. Each replicate PCR for sorted subsets received around 200 ng genomic DNA, equal to roughly 29,000 T cell genomes. Purified libraries were quantified with a Qubit 3.0 fluorometer, sized on a Bioanalyzer 2100, and re-quantified with the KAPA Library Quantification kit. Every immunoSEQ 96-well plate was sequenced on a separate single-read 150-cycle Illumina NextSeq 550 flow cell. As for the original processing: Because the immunoSEQ output held only junctional sequences and lacked quality scores, the filtering could not match the filtering applied to full-length reads. Sequences were annotated with PyIR, a Python wrapper for IgBLAST v1.9, and V/J genes and CDR3 were assigned using IMGT germline references. Reads were removed for weak V/J assignments (E-value above 1e-6), missing CDR3, stop codons, out-of-frame junctions, or ambiguous translated residues. V3J clonotypes were defined as sequences sharing an identical inferred V gene, J gene, and CDR3 amino acid sequence. The percentage overlap between two repertoires was calculated by dividing the number of shared unique clonotypes by the size of the smaller repertoire. Repertoire richness was assessed with RTK rarefaction, the Chao1 estimator, and Recon v2.1 estimates of unobserved clonotypes. OLGA was used to compute generation probabilities for all TCRbeta clonotypes that the gDNA method yielded from four donors. TCRdb obtained this table from immuneACCESS and retained in-frame rearrangements with V and J assigned. These tables miss some clones; where compared with another copy, unresolved V genes account for less than half of the shortfall, and the remainder is unexplained. For V, J and clone size, that table is used; D and trimming come from the DNA. The sample yields roughly 600,000 clones; roughly 98% were counted once. The ten biggest clones cover 0.25% to 0.35% of the sample.

General findings and caveats noted by the study authors: Pairwise subsampling led to the expectation that sequencing depth would affect the degree of clonotype sharing among donors. Clonotypes shared by all four sorted-subset donors showed higher generation probabilities than non-shared clonotypes. Sampling was limited to blood, and TCR repertoires in tissue likely differ from TCR repertoires in blood. About 5% of naive CD4, 3.5% of naive CD8, roughly 2.4% of memory CD4, and around 0.42% of memory CD8 clonotypes were shared across several donors. Rarefaction of sorted-subset datasets indicated incomplete sequencing despite the large sequencing depth. Naive subsets generally had larger estimated clonotype richness than memory subsets. The genetic and exposure-history diversity represented was limited by the small number of donors.

CD8 naive samples consisted of CD45RO-negative cells that were positively selected for CCR7, yielding a CD45RA+CCR7+ population without TemRA cells. The donors were healthy, HIV-negative adults who had no recently reported acute infections or vaccinations. Every donor was a Caucasian adult living in Nashville, Tennessee, USA. Blood was obtained by leukapheresis, after which PBMCs were separated by Ficoll-Histopaque density gradient centrifugation and cryopreserved in liquid nitrogen vapor phase. Analytical flow cytometry was used to check the purity and quantity of each magnetically sorted T cell population. Genomic DNA was isolated from each sorted fraction and quantified by UV absorbance on a Nanodrop 2000c. Trimming takes 4 bases off V and 6 bases off J; junction bases not matched to a gene: 15. The germline V gene (reference sequence) sets CDR1 to MNHEY and CDR2 to SMNVEV. From the cysteine up to the phenylalanine, the CDR3 has a length of 19 residues. Solely the CDR3 DNA is kept, with 57 bases framed from the first base.

As regards this clone: The antigen it recognizes is unknown. No base quality information exists; no much larger clone differs at one position.

The sequencing input was naive CD8+ T cells sorted from blood. The sample's cell subset or site label, decoded: CD45RA+CCR7+. The chain employs TRBV27 and TRBJ2-7; 16 junctional bases match TRBD2. This sequence was found in a man aged 30 to 45 in good health. The bases are TGTGCCAGCAGTTCCCGACCGGGACTAGCGGGAGGGGCCCGGGGCGAGCAGTACTTC. The translation is CASSSRPGLAGGARGEQYF.